Listed here are 26 T cell receptor beta chains from one sample, sequenced in a study of T cell repertoires in cytomegalovirus infection. Which antigens these TCRs recognize remains unknown. TCRdb redid the calling of the reads with MiXCR, one entry per CDR3 protein. This sample yields about a million distinct CDR3 sequences, of which roughly 30% are seen a single time; more than 12% belongs to the top ten. Sample: cultured CD8+ T cells from PBMCs, taken from culture after CMV antigen stimulation. Receptor source: a human donor in good health (CMV status not recorded). Some clones in this sample may be carry-over from other donors' samples.

The V and J genes are TRBV4-1 and TRBJ2-1; D call uncertain. The germline V gene encodes CDR1 MGHRA and CDR2 YSYEKL. V shed 0 bases and J shed 0 bases, with 12 bases lying between them. The CDR3 consists of 17 residues. The CDR3: CASSQEVVRSSYNEQFF. Written as DNA, the CDR3 is TGCGCCAGCAGCCAAGAAGTCGTTAGGAGCTCCTACAATGAGCAGTTCTTC.

This clonotype was counted a few times. The chain has TRBV25-1 and TRBJ1-1, with D unclear. V dropped 0 bases and J dropped 8 bases, with 10 bases sitting between them. The CDR3 is made up of 13 amino acids. Germline-derived CDR1 and CDR2 are MGHDK and SYGVNS. The chain's CDR3 is CASSEYYAGEAFF. The CDR3 nucleotides are TGTGCCAGCAGTGAATATTACGCAGGAGAAGCTTTCTTT.

The genes are TRBV13 and TRBJ2-7, with TRBD2 matching 9 bases. V shed 5 bases and J 7 bases; nucleotides not matched to a gene: 9. Germline-derived CDR1 and CDR2 are PRHDT and FYEKMQ (reference sequence). The CDR3 has 14 residues. DNA of the CDR3: TGTGCCAGCAGCCCGGGACTAGCAGTGGGGGAGCAGTACTTC. It specifies CASSPGLAVGEQYF.

This clonotype has just a few counts. The chain recombines TRBV9 with TRBJ2-4; TRBD2 is a possible D gene (5 bases). This CDR3 contains 16 residues. Per the germline V gene, CDR1 is SGDLS and CDR2 is YYNGEE. V was clipped by 1 base and J by 0 bases, with 11 bases between them. CDR3: CASSVQEGLAKNIQYF. CDR3 bases: TGTGCCAGCAGCGTACAGGAAGGACTAGCCAAAAACATTCAGTACTTC.

The CDR3 DNA follows: TGTGCCAGCAGACTCCGGGACAGGGTAGACTATGGCTACACCTTC. Encoded protein: CASRLRDRVDYGYTF. The chain recombines TRBV6-1 with TRBJ1-2; 9 nucleotides match TRBD1. Germline V gives CDR1 MNHNS, CDR2 SASEGT. J lost 3 bases, V lost 6 bases, and 8 bases had no gene match. This CDR3 has 15 amino acids.

The rearrangement links TRBV11-2 to TRBJ2-2, with 7 bases fitting TRBD1. Germline trimming cut 3 bases from V and 1 base from J; bases unmatched to any gene: 14. The CDR3 sequence is 19 residues long. The germline V gene has CDR1 SGHAT and CDR2 FQNNGV. As DNA, the CDR3 is TGTGCCAGCAGCTTTGGAGCAAGTTGGGACAGCGAGAACACCGGGGAGCTGTTTTTT. Translated: CASSFGASWDSENTGELFF.

This clonotype was observed many times. The genes are TRBV28 and TRBJ2-1; 8 positions agree with TRBD1. Germline CDR1 reads MDHEN; CDR2 reads SYDVKM. This CDR3 has 18 residues. V gave up 4 bases and J gave up 2 bases; unmatched junction bases: 13. The CDR3 bases are TGTGCCAGCAGTTCCGGACAGGGTCCCTCCGGGACCTACAATGAGCAGTTCTTC. Translation: CASSSGQGPSGTYNEQFF.

V is TRBV11-2 and J is TRBJ2-3; D is possibly TRBD1 (7 bases). Between the trimmed V and J ends, which lost 5 bases and 6 bases, there was a span of 21 bases. Germline-derived CDR1 and CDR2 are SGHAT and FQNNGV. This CDR3 is built from 16 residues. CDR3 amino acids: CASSVTPTGSGDTQYF. DNA for the CDR3: TGTGCCAGCAGCGTTACCCCGACAGGGAGCGGGGATACGCAGTATTTT. Full variable domain (rest looked up from reference TRBV11-2 and TRBJ2-3): EAGVAQSPRYKIIEKRQSVAFWCNPISGHATLYWYQQILGQGPKLLIQFQNNGVVDDSQLPKDRFSAERLKGVDSTLKIQPAKLEDSAVYLCASSVTPTGSGDTQYFGPGTRLTVL.

The chain combines TRBV6-1 with TRBJ2-7, with D perhaps matching TRBD1 (5 bases). The CDR3 totals 14 residues. CDR1 and CDR2 from the germline V gene are MNHNS and SASEGT. V lost 6 bases and J lost 2, with 14 bases in between. The CDR3 reads CASRRQITPYEQYF. Written as DNA, the CDR3 is TGTGCCAGCAGACGACAGATTACCCCCTACGAGCAGTACTTC.

There are a few counts of this clonotype. This chain connects TRBV11-2 to TRBJ2-3; 7 bases match TRBD1. The trim removed 0 bases at V and 0 bases at J, leaving 15 bases unmatched. Germline CDR1 SGHAT, CDR2 FQNNGV. The CDR3 runs to 20 residues. The CDR3: CASSLDWWGQNPPSTDTQYF. The DNA of the CDR3 is TGTGCCAGCAGCTTAGATTGGTGGGGACAGAACCCTCCTAGCACAGATACGCAGTATTTT. The full variable domain, completed using reference TRBV11-2 and TRBJ2-3, is EAGVAQSPRYKIIEKRQSVAFWCNPISGHATLYWYQQILGQGPKLLIQFQNNGVVDDSQLPKDRFSAERLKGVDSTLKIQPAKLEDSAVYLCASSLDWWGQNPPSTDTQYFGPGTRLTVL.

This chain joins TRBV20-1 and TRBJ2-2; D possibly corresponds to TRBD1 (7 bases). V was trimmed by 7 bases and J by 4 bases, leaving 19 bases between them. Germline CDR1 is DFQATT and CDR2 is SNEGSKA (reference sequence). The CDR3 sequence is 15 residues long. CDR3 sequence: CSGRGRGGSTGELFF. In DNA form, the CDR3 reads TGCAGTGGGAGGGGGCGCGGTGGGAGCACCGGGGAGCTGTTTTTT.

At least ten counts were recorded for this clonotype. The gene calls are TRBV2 and TRBJ2-1, with 15 bases that match TRBD2. Trimming removed 8 bases from V and 0 bases from J; junction bases left unmatched: 11. The CDR3 is 19 amino acids. Per the germline V gene, CDR1 is SNHLY and CDR2 is FYNNEI. CDR3 in amino acids: CASGWTSGGDESSYNEQFF. The DNA of the CDR3 is TGTGCCAGCGGGTGGACTAGCGGGGGGGACGAGAGCTCCTACAATGAGCAGTTCTTC.

The rearrangement uses TRBV2 and TRBJ2-5, with TRBD2 matching 9 bases. This CDR3 contains 18 residues. Germline V gives CDR1 SNHLY, CDR2 FYNNEI. The trim removed 0 bases at V and 7 bases at J, leaving 15 bases unmatched. This CDR3 is CASSEARGSGGAAGTQYF. The CDR3 DNA sequence: TGTGCCAGCAGTGAAGCGCGAGGTAGCGGGGGCGCCGCGGGGACCCAGTACTTC.

In its sample, this clonotype was seen a few times. The genes are TRBV7-9 and TRBJ2-2, with TRBD1 matching 11 bases. CDR1 and CDR2 (germline): SEHNR, FQNEAQ (reference sequence). Unmatched junction bases numbered 4, after V lost 3 bases and J lost 7 bases. The CDR3 is 15 amino acids. This CDR3 reads CASSFQDRGHGELFF. In DNA, the CDR3 is TGTGCCAGCAGCTTCCAGGACAGGGGGCACGGGGAGCTGTTTTTT.

This chain uses TRBV11-2 with TRBJ2-1, with D perhaps matching TRBD2 (5 bases). CDR3 length: 11 amino acids. Trimming took off 4 bases at V and 12 bases at J, with 10 bases between the two ends. CDR1 is SGHAT and CDR2 is FQNNGV in the germline V gene. The CDR3 DNA reads as TGTGCCAGCAGCTCCCACGAGGGGCAGTTCTTC. Protein: CASSSHEGQFF.

The V gene is TRBV28, the J gene TRBJ2-1; 7 positions match TRBD1. Germline values: CDR1 MDHEN, CDR2 SYDVKM. The length of the CDR3 is 16 residues. With V trimmed by 5 bases and J by 2 bases, 9 bases remained unmatched. CDR3 amino acids: CASSPRTGTTYNEQFF. DNA for the CDR3: TGTGCCAGCAGTCCGCGGACAGGTACAACCTACAATGAGCAGTTCTTC. The whole variable domain, filled in from reference TRBV28 and TRBJ2-1, reads DVKVTQSSRYLVKRTGEKVFLECVQDMDHENMFWYRQDPGLGLRLIYFSYDVKMKEKGDIPEGYSVSREKKERFSLILESASTNQTSMYLCASSPRTGTTYNEQFFGPGTRLTVL.

This clonotype was detected a few times. The chain has TRBV4-3 and TRBJ1-1; D remains unclear. The CDR3 is 15 residues long. CDR1 LGHNA and CDR2 YSLEER come from the germline V gene. Deletions cut 2 bases from V and 0 bases from J, with 10 bases between. The CDR3 sequence is CASSQPDGLNTEAFF. CDR3 in DNA: TGCGCCAGCAGCCAACCTGACGGCCTGAACACTGAAGCTTTCTTT.

The V gene is TRBV7-2, the J gene TRBJ2-7; D gene ambiguous. Germline CDR1 SGHTA, CDR2 FQGNSA. This CDR3 has 12 residues. V dropped 4 bases and J dropped 5 bases, with 9 bases sitting between them. The CDR3 reads CASSSTGHEQYF. The CDR3 DNA sequence: TGTGCCAGCAGCTCGACGGGCCACGAGCAGTACTTC.

A few counts support this clonotype. This chain joins TRBV6-6 and TRBJ1-2; TRBD1 aligns across 9 bases. Germline V gene lookup returns CDR1 MNHNY and CDR2 SVGAGI (reference sequence). This CDR3 region has 15 residues. V shed 4 bases, J shed 8 bases, and the junction held 11 bases outside the gene matches. CDR3 nucleotides: TGTGCCAGCAGTTTGACAGGGGGTTCGAGTTTCGGCTACACCTTC. Amino acid sequence: CASSLTGGSSFGYTF.

This clonotype was found a few times. V and J are TRBV12-3 or TRBV12-4 and TRBJ1-1; 12 nucleotides match TRBD1. CDR3 length equals 17 residues. V trimming: 3 bases; J trimming: 1 base; junction bases outside the gene matches: 6. CDR3 sequence (DNA): TGTGCCAGCAGTTTCGGGACAGGGGGCGAGTGGAACACTGAAGCTTTCTTT. Protein product: CASSFGTGGEWNTEAFF.

The chain uses TRBV7-8 and TRBJ1-5, with TRBD1 as a possible D gene (5 bases). Trimming took off 1 base at V and 3 bases at J, with 10 bases between the two ends. Germline V CDR1 and CDR2: SGHVS, FQNEAQ. The CDR3 runs to 15 residues. The DNA of the CDR3 is TGTGCCAGCAGCTTAGGTAGACAGTCCAATCAGCCCCAGCATTTT. This codes for CASSLGRQSNQPQHF. The full variable domain, completed using reference TRBV7-8 and TRBJ1-5, is GAGVSQSPRYKVAKRGQDVALRCDPISGHVSLFWYQQALGQGPEFLTYFQNEAQLDKSGLPSDRFFAERPEGSVSTLKIQRTQQEDSAVYLCASSLGRQSNQPQHFGDGTRLSIL.

V and J are TRBV7-2 and TRBJ2-5; 7 bases line up with TRBD2. The germline CDR1 and CDR2 sequences are SGHTA and FQGNSA. This CDR3 is built from 13 residues. V lost 5 bases to trimming and J lost 7 bases; unmatched junction nucleotides: 7. CDR3 coding DNA: TGTGCCAGCAGCCCAGGGACTACTGGGACCCAGTACTTC. This encodes CASSPGTTGTQYF.

This clonotype was counted a few times. The genes are TRBV4-1 and TRBJ2-1, with D maybe TRBD1 (6 bases). The CDR3 spans 15 residues. Germline loops: CDR1 MGHRA, CDR2 YSYEKL. Trimming stripped 0 bases from V and 4 bases from J, with 10 bases between. The CDR3 here is CASSQEDGQYNEQFF. DNA of the CDR3: TGCGCCAGCAGCCAAGAGGACGGACAGTACAATGAGCAGTTCTTC.

This clonotype was recorded a few times. The chain links TRBV20-1 to TRBJ1-1; 7 bases line up with TRBD1. This CDR3 has 15 amino acids. Germline lookup yields CDR1 DFQATT and CDR2 SNEGSKA (reference sequence). V shed 7 bases and J 1 base; nucleotides not matched to a gene: 12. The CDR3 is CSVVEGAFGNTEAFF. CDR3 DNA: TGCAGTGTGGTCGAGGGGGCCTTCGGGAACACTGAAGCTTTCTTT.

This chain connects TRBV7-3 to TRBJ2-1; D is unclear. V lost 1 base, J lost 9 bases, and 10 bases lay in between. CDR3 size: 13 residues. Germline lookup yields CDR1 SGHTA and CDR2 FQGTGA. CDR3 sequence: CASSLSLSSEQFF. The DNA for the CDR3 is TGTGCCAGCAGCTTAAGTTTAAGCAGTGAGCAGTTCTTC.

This clonotype came up many times. The chain couples TRBV7-9 to TRBJ2-5; D gene ambiguous. There are 12 residues in the CDR3. The V end lost 0 bases, the J end lost 10 bases, and 9 bases lay between the germline ends. Germline loops: CDR1 SEHNR, CDR2 FQNEAQ (reference sequence). The CDR3 DNA follows: TGTGCCAGCAGCTTAGCTAGTCGGAACCAGTACTTC. Its protein is CASSLASRNQYF.